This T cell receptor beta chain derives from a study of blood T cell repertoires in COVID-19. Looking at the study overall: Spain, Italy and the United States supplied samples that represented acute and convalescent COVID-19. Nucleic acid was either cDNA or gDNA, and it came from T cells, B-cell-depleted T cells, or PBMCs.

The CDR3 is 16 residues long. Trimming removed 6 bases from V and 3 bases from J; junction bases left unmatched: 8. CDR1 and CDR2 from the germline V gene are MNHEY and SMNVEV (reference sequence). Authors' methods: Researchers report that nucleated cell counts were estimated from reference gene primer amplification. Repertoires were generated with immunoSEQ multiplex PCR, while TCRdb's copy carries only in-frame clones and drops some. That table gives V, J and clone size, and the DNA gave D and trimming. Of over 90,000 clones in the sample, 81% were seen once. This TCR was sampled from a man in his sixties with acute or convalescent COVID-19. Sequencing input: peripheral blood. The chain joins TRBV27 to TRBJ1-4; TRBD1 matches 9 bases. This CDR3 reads CASSDLTGGSNEKLFF. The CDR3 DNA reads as TGTGCCAGCAGCGACCTGACAGGGGGGTCTAATGAAAAACTGTTTTTT.